Listed below are T cell receptor beta chains from one sample, sequenced in a study of regulatory T cells in long-lasting Graves disease. TCRdb re-called the multiplex PCR reads through MiXCR, storing one row per CDR3 protein. The sample contains under 400,000 distinct CDR3 sequences, over 15% of which appear only once. The same sample was also studied in work on T cells in Graves' hyperthyroidism and ophthalmopathy.

Sequenced material: peripheral blood mononuclear cells (PBMCs), taken at new diagnosis, from a patient treated with antithyroid drugs. The receptors here all came from a man in his forties or fifties with Graves disease. Each CDR3 is given with its conserved first and last residue. The D gene is left open where the match is weak. Clone size is given for some rows only: seen once, a few or many times, or a class if the clone is expanded.

j_gene,v_gene,abundance,d_gene,CDR3nt,CDR3aa
TRBJ1-3,TRBV5-1,-,TRBD1,TGCGCCAGCAGCTTGGGGGGACAGAGTGTGAACACCATATATTTT,CASSLGGQSVNTIYF
TRBJ2-1,TRBV4-1,-,TRBD2,TGCGCCAGCAGCCATCCCGGGACTAGGTTTCGGGATGATCAGTTCTTC,CASSHPGTRFRDDQFF
TRBJ1-2,TRBV12-3/TRBV12-4,-,TRBD1,TGTGCCAGCAGTAAAGGACAGGGAAGAGGCTACACCTTC,CASSKGQGRGYTF
TRBJ1-1,TRBV11-2,many,-,TGTGCCAGCAAGAGGGCTCGGGAGACTGAAGCTTTCTTT,CASKRARETEAFF
TRBJ1-1,TRBV12-3/TRBV12-4,many,-,TGTGCCAGCAGTAAAGTGAGCAGTACAGAAGCTTTCTTT,CASSKVSSTEAFF
TRBJ1-1,TRBV9,many,-,TGTGCCAGCAGCGTAGACCCAGGAGTTATGAACACTGAAGCTTTCTTT,CASSVDPGVMNTEAFF
TRBJ1-1,TRBV20-1,many,-,TGCAGTGCTAGTCGAGGGACTGAAGCTTTCTTT,CSASRGTEAFF
TRBJ2-3,TRBV18,many,-,TGTGCCAGCTCACCAATCAGGGCTGAAGATACGCAGTATTTT,CASSPIRAEDTQYF
TRBJ1-2,TRBV19,many,-,TGTGCCAGTAGTAGCCTACAGGGTAGGAGTTCCACCTTC,CASSSLQGRSSTF
TRBJ1-6,TRBV6-2/TRBV6-3,-,-,TGTGCCAGCAGGACCCGGGACACCGTCGATTCACCCCTCCACTTT,CASRTRDTVDSPLHF
TRBJ1-1,TRBV7-9,-,-,TGTGCCAGCAGCTACGGGGGGCCTGAAGCTTTCTTT,CASSYGGPEAFF
TRBJ2-7,TRBV3-1,many,-,TGTGCCAGCAGAAATGGAGTTTTGACGGAGCAGTACTTC,CASRNGVLTEQYF
TRBJ1-5,TRBV4-3,few,TRBD1,TGCGCCAGCAGCCGGGGGGGACAGACGGGAGAGGAGCCCCAGCATTTT,CASSRGGQTGEEPQHF
TRBJ1-3,TRBV12-3/TRBV12-4,-,-,TGTGCCAGCAGAATGGGTCCCTCTGGAAACACCATATATTTT,CASRMGPSGNTIYF
TRBJ2-3,TRBV2,few,TRBD1,TGTGCCAGCAGTGGACAGGGGGCAAGAGATACGCAGTATTTT,CASSGQGARDTQYF
TRBJ2-5,TRBV4-3,few,-,TGCGCCAGCAGCCAGGAATGGACTCACTGGGAAGAGACCCAGTACTTC,CASSQEWTHWEETQYF
TRBJ1-5,TRBV27,-,-,TGTGCCAGCAGTCCCCCGTCGGGGAGAATAGCCCAGCATTTT,CASSPPSGRIAQHF
TRBJ1-1,TRBV18,many,-,TGTGCCAGCTTAAGTCTGGGCACTGAAGCTTTCTTT,CASLSLGTEAFF
TRBJ2-7,TRBV20-1,few,TRBD2,TGCAGTGCCCAGACTAGCGGGGGGGCGGACGAGCAGTACTTC,CSAQTSGGADEQYF
TRBJ1-5,TRBV10-3,many,-,TGTGCCATCAGTGAGACAGGTCCCTTGCAGCCCCAGCATTTT,CAISETGPLQPQHF
TRBJ2-1,TRBV19,many,TRBD2,TGTGCCAGTAGAAAGAATTTGGCGGGGGGCGGACGCAATGAGCAGTTCTTC,CASRKNLAGGGRNEQFF
TRBJ2-3,TRBV7-2,-,TRBD2,TGTGCCAGCAGCATGAAGCGGGGGGTGGCAGATACGCAGTATTTT,CASSMKRGVADTQYF
TRBJ2-2,TRBV4-2,few,TRBD2,TGTGCCAGCAGCCAGGGAGCCGGGACTAGCGCGATGTCCGGGGAGCTGTTTTTT,CASSQGAGTSAMSGELFF
TRBJ2-3,TRBV6-2/TRBV6-3,-,-,TGTGCCAGCAGTCCCGGACTATCCACAGGTACGCAGTATTTT,CASSPGLSTGTQYF
TRBJ2-1,TRBV5-5,many,TRBD1,TGTGCCAGCAGCCGGAGGGGGACAGGGAACTACAATGAGCAGTTCTTC,CASSRRGTGNYNEQFF
TRBJ2-1,TRBV10-3,many,TRBD1,TGTGCCATCAGTGAGTCGAGTCAGGGGGCGGGAATTGAGCAGTTCTTC,CAISESSQGAGIEQFF
TRBJ2-2,TRBV20-1,-,TRBD2,TGCAGTGCTAGAGATTGGGATAGCGGGGGGGGGGACACCGGGGAGCTGTTTTTT,CSARDWDSGGGDTGELFF
TRBJ1-1,TRBV28,-,-,TGTGCCAGCAGTCTAGTCAAAGCTTTCTTT,CASSLVKAFF
TRBJ1-2,TRBV6-1,few,-,TGTGCCAGCAGACTACCGGGGGTCTATGGCTACACCTTC,CASRLPGVYGYTF
TRBJ2-3,TRBV20-1,many,-,TGCAGTGCTAGTAGGCGGGCAAGCACAGATACGCAGTATTTT,CSASRRASTDTQYF
TRBJ1-2,TRBV2,many,-,TGTGCCAGCAGTGATTCTTACGTTGGCTACACCTTC,CASSDSYVGYTF
TRBJ2-1,TRBV12-3/TRBV12-4,-,TRBD2,TGTGCCAGCAGTTCCGGACTAGCGGGTTTGAATGAGCAGTTCTTC,CASSSGLAGLNEQFF
TRBJ2-1,TRBV12-5,-,-,TGTGCTAGTGGTCTATGGGGGGACGGCACAGATACGCAGTTCTTC,CASGLWGDGTDTQFF
TRBJ2-5,TRBV5-1,-,-,TGCGCCAGCAGCTCTTCTACGGGGCCCCAAGAGACCCAGTACTTC,CASSSSTGPQETQYF
TRBJ2-6,TRBV30,once,-,TGTGCCTGGAGTTGGTCCTCCTCTGGGGCCAACGTCCTGACTTTC,CAWSWSSSGANVLTF
TRBJ2-1,TRBV2,many,-,TGTGCCAGCAGTGAACAGGGGGGGCCTTACAATGAGCAGTTCTTC,CASSEQGGPYNEQFF
TRBJ2-1,TRBV18,many,TRBD2,TGTGCCAGCTCACCCCCCGGGACTAGATCGGGGAATGAGCAGTTCTTC,CASSPPGTRSGNEQFF
TRBJ2-3,TRBV5-1,many,-,TGCGCCAGCAGCTTCTATGGGGCCAACACAGATACGCAGTATTTT,CASSFYGANTDTQYF
TRBJ2-7,TRBV7-7,many,-,TGTGCTAGCAGTAGAGATACAGGGACCTCGCAGTACTTC,CASSRDTGTSQYF
TRBJ2-3,TRBV6-1,many,-,TGTGCCAGCAGTGAAAGCACTACAGCGTATTTT,CASSESTTAYF
TRBJ2-5,TRBV5-4,many,-,TGTGCCAGCAGCTTCGGATCAGAGACCCAGTACTTC,CASSFGSETQYF
TRBJ1-5,TRBV5-5,many,TRBD1,TGTGCCAGCAGTTTCGGAACAGGGGACTATCAGCCCCAGCATTTT,CASSFGTGDYQPQHF
TRBJ2-1,TRBV28,many,TRBD2,TGTGCCAGCAGTCGCCCTTGGGGACTAGCATCCAATGAGCAGTTCTTC,CASSRPWGLASNEQFF
TRBJ2-3,TRBV5-8,many,TRBD1,TGCGCCAGCAGCGTGGACAGGCCCACAGATACGCAGTATTTT,CASSVDRPTDTQYF
TRBJ1-6,TRBV7-2,-,-,TGTGCCAGCAGCCAGTGGGGGGTGAATAATTCACCCCTCCACTTT,CASSQWGVNNSPLHF
TRBJ2-7,TRBV20-1,many,-,TGCAGTGCTAACCCTGGCGGTGGGCCCTACGAGCAGTACTTC,CSANPGGGPYEQYF
TRBJ1-5,TRBV12-3/TRBV12-4,-,-,TGTGCCAGCAGCCCAGACACTACGGATCAGCCCCAGCATTTT,CASSPDTTDQPQHF
TRBJ2-1,TRBV30,-,-,TGTGCCTGGAGGGGGCGAGGGCTCTACAATGAGCAGTTCTTC,CAWRGRGLYNEQFF
TRBJ2-6,TRBV7-2,-,-,TGTGCCAGCAGCAAACGGGGAGTCTCTGGGGCCAACGTCCTGACTTTC,CASSKRGVSGANVLTF
TRBJ2-2,TRBV20-1,-,-,TGCAGTTTAATTGAATGGGACACCGGGGAGCTGTTTTTT,CSLIEWDTGELFF
TRBJ2-7,TRBV2,-,-,TGTGCCAGCAGTGAGTTCAGGGGCAGTGGCGAGCAGTACTTC,CASSEFRGSGEQYF
TRBJ2-5,TRBV4-2,-,-,TGTGCCAGCAGCCAAGAATCGTGGAGGGGGTATTTAGGAGTCGGGGAAGAGACCCAGTACTTC,CASSQESWRGYLGVGEETQYF
TRBJ2-3,TRBV7-2,-,TRBD1,TGTGCCAGCAGCGCACAGGGGTCCCGCACAGATACGCAGTATTTT,CASSAQGSRTDTQYF
TRBJ1-2,TRBV12-3/TRBV12-4,-,-,TGTGCCAGCAGTCAAGTGGCGGGAGGATATGGCTACACCTTC,CASSQVAGGYGYTF
TRBJ1-1,TRBV28,many,-,TGTGCCAGCAGTCCCCTGGGCCCGAACACTGAAGCTTTCTTT,CASSPLGPNTEAFF
TRBJ2-5,TRBV7-8,many,TRBD2,TGTGCCAGCAGCTTAATCCGGGGGGGAAGTTCGACAGAGACCCAGTACTTC,CASSLIRGGSSTETQYF
TRBJ1-2,TRBV5-1,many,-,TGCGCCAGCAGCTTGGACGTCCCATATGGCTACACCTTC,CASSLDVPYGYTF